This is a list of T cell receptor beta chains from one sample in a study of cytomegalovirus exposure and HLA in healthy donors. Data came from immunoSEQ multiplex PCR; TCRdb stores just in-frame clones and leaves some out. The data hold under 110,000 clones, with under 80% observed a single time. The sequenced material came from PBMCs. The origin of the receptors is a man in his 60s in good health and CMV-seronegative. The CDR3 runs from the conserved cysteine through the conserved F or W. D genes are given only for firm matches. Rows may omit the clone size; those that give it use once, few, many or a size class.

D	V	J	size	CDR3	DNA
TRBD2	TRBV5-4	TRBJ2-3	few	CASSFRLAGGAGDTQYF	TGTGCCAGCAGCTTCAGACTAGCGGGAGGGGCGGGAGATACGCAGTATTTT
.	TRBV9	TRBJ2-1	.	CASSVDSPIYNEQFF	TGTGCCAGCAGCGTAGACTCCCCCATCTACAATGAGCAGTTCTTC
TRBD1	TRBV30	TRBJ1-1	.	CAWSVGGGSEAFF	TGTGCCTGGAGTGTCGGAGGGGGCTCTGAAGCTTTCTTT
.	TRBV23-1	TRBJ1-5	.	CASSQWRPQPQESNQPQHF	TGCGCCAGCAGTCAATGGCGGCCCCAACCCCAAGAAAGCAATCAGCCCCAGCATTTT
TRBD1	TRBV7-3	TRBJ2-5	.	CASSTGTGVLETQYF	TGTGCCAGCAGCACCGGGACAGGGGTACTGGAGACCCAGTACTTC
TRBD1	TRBV7-9	TRBJ1-1	.	CASSRTGGTEAFF	TGTGCCAGCAGCAGGACAGGGGGCACTGAAGCTTTCTTT
.	TRBV10-1	TRBJ1-1	.	CASLARVGLRTEAFF	TGCGCCAGCCTCGCCAGGGTAGGTTTGCGGACTGAAGCTTTCTTT
.	TRBV9	TRBJ1-5	once	CASSVAGREPQHF	TGTGCCAGCAGCGTAGCAGGGAGGGAGCCCCAGCATTTT
.	TRBV7-2	TRBJ2-5	.	CASSPAGIQETQYF	TGTGCCAGCAGCCCGGCGGGGATACAAGAGACCCAGTACTTC
TRBD1	TRBV5-4	TRBJ1-3	once	CASSFGQGMGGNTIYF	TGTGCCAGCAGCTTCGGACAGGGGATGGGTGGAAACACCATATATTTT
.	TRBV7-3	TRBJ2-1	.	CASSLGGRDNEQFF	TGTGCCAGCAGCTTAGGGGGCAGAGACAATGAGCAGTTCTTC
TRBD2	TRBV7-6	TRBJ2-1	.	CASTLSGGTYNEQFF	TGTGCCAGCACCCTTAGCGGGGGGACCTACAATGAGCAGTTCTTC
TRBD1	TRBV19	TRBJ1-5	.	CASSIEGGRQPQHF	TGTGCCAGTAGTATAGAAGGGGGCCGGCAGCCCCAGCATTTT
TRBD1	TRBV6-6	TRBJ1-2	once	CASSPLTGGGGYTF	TGTGCCAGCAGTCCCTTGACAGGGGGCGGTGGCTACACCTTC
.	TRBV7-8	TRBJ2-1	.	CASSLRRVSYNEQFF	TGTGCCAGCAGCTTAAGGAGGGTCTCCTACAATGAGCAGTTCTTC
TRBD1	TRBV6-5	TRBJ2-2	.	CASRDRAAGELFF	TGTGCCAGCAGAGACAGGGCGGCCGGGGAGCTGTTTTTT
TRBD1	TRBV4-1	TRBJ1-2	.	CASSQAQGDYGYTF	TGCGCCAGCAGCCAAGCACAGGGGGACTATGGCTACACCTTC
TRBD1	TRBV5-1	TRBJ1-4	.	CASSQGQAAGEKLFF	TGCGCCAGCAGCCAAGGACAGGCTGCGGGTGAAAAACTGTTTTTT
.	TRBV5-4	TRBJ2-1	.	CASSFGGTEGAFF	TGTGCCAGCAGCTTTGGCGGGACCGAGGGGGCGTTCTTC
TRBD2	TRBV5-6	TRBJ2-5	.	CASSLVAAGAETQYF	TGTGCCAGCAGCTTGGTGGCAGCGGGGGCAGAGACCCAGTACTTC
TRBD2	TRBV15	TRBJ2-2	.	CATSSGLAGGPNTGELFF	TGTGCCACCAGCAGTGGACTAGCGGGGGGACCAAACACCGGGGAGCTGTTTTTT
TRBD2	TRBV4-3	TRBJ2-5	.	CASSPDGTGRVGETQYF	TGCGCCAGCAGCCCAGACGGGACGGGGAGGGTAGGAGAGACCCAGTACTTC
TRBD1	TRBV10-3	TRBJ1-5	.	CAIRGTEDSQPQHF	TGTGCCATCAGGGGGACAGAGGATTCGCAGCCCCAGCATTTT
TRBD1	TRBV6-1	TRBJ1-5	.	CASRITGGVNQPQHF	TGTGCCAGCAGGATAACAGGGGGTGTCAATCAGCCCCAGCATTTT
.	TRBV25-1	TRBJ2-7	.	CASSESPGEQYF	TGTGCCAGCAGTGAAAGCCCCGGCGAGCAGTACTTC
.	TRBV7-2	TRBJ2-3	.	CASSLGSGGTDTQYF	TGTGCCAGCAGCTTAGGATCGGGAGGCACAGATACGCAGTATTTT
TRBD1	TRBV19	TRBJ1-2	once	CASSIPSAGTESYGYTF	TGTGCCAGTAGTATACCCTCGGCCGGGACAGAGAGTTATGGCTACACCTTC
TRBD1	TRBV5-1	TRBJ2-2	.	CASSSQGQGAGGELFF	TGCGCCAGCAGCTCGCAGGGACAGGGGGCCGGCGGGGAGCTGTTTTTT
.	TRBV6-1	TRBJ1-5	.	CASSLRQANQPQHF	TGTGCCAGCAGTTTGCGTCAGGCCAATCAGCCCCAGCATTTT
TRBD2	TRBV19	TRBJ2-5	.	CASSIGSGGVGETQYF	TGTGCCAGTAGTATAGGTAGCGGGGGCGTGGGAGAGACCCAGTACTTC
.	TRBV27	TRBJ1-5	.	CASSLNSGGRLTQHF	TGTGCCAGCAGTTTAAACTCCGGCGGTAGGCTGACCCAGCATTTT
TRBD1	TRBV5-6	TRBJ2-5	.	CASSLGQGAGETQYF	TGTGCCAGCAGCTTGGGACAGGGGGCTGGGGAGACCCAGTACTTC